A single sample gave rise to the 14 T cell receptor beta chains below, sequenced in a study of blood T cell repertoires in COVID-19. The repertoire was sequenced with immunoSEQ multiplex PCR; TCRdb's copy has only in-frame clones and lacks some. Here the sample spans 20,000 to 25,000 clones, roughly 88% being singletons. Specimen: peripheral blood. The origin of the receptors is a human donor in a cohort sampled during active COVID-19. The donor label of this sample is uncertain.

The chain joins TRBV5-4 to TRBJ2-1, with a possible D match to TRBD2 (6 bases). V lost 0 bases, J lost 6 bases, and 13 bases lay in between. CDR3 length: 15 amino acids. CDR1 SGHNT and CDR2 YYREEE come from the germline V gene (reference sequence). Written as DNA, the CDR3 is TGTGCCAGCAGCTTGGCTTCGGGGGTCAGCAATGAGCAGTTCTTC. It is translated as CASSLASGVSNEQFF.

J is TRBJ2-3 and V is TRBV30; tentatively, D is TRBD2 (6 bases). Germline loops: CDR1 GTSNPN, CDR2 SVGIG (reference sequence). The CDR3 runs to 13 residues. CDR3 in amino acids: CAARVRGAGPQYF. The CDR3 region has the DNA TGTGCTGCCAGGGTTCGTGGGGCGGGGCCGCAGTATTTT.

The chain links TRBV2 to TRBJ1-5, with D maybe TRBD1 (6 bases). This CDR3 has 13 residues. CDR1 is SNHLY and CDR2 is FYNNEI in the germline V gene. Trimming pared 5 bases from V and 7 bases from J, leaving 12 bases between. The chain's CDR3 is CASSPTGSQPQHF. The CDR3 bases are TGTGCCAGCAGTCCAACAGGGAGCCAGCCCCAGCATTTT.

The V gene is TRBV9, the J gene TRBJ2-1; the match to TRBD2 covers 8 bases. The CDR3 consists of 15 residues. The junction had 4 bases not matched to a gene; V was cut back by 5 bases and J by 0 bases. CDR1 and CDR2 (germline): SGDLS, YYNGEE. This chain's CDR3 is CASSHTSGSYNEQFF. CDR3 DNA sequence: TGTGCCAGCAGTCATACTAGCGGCTCCTACAATGAGCAGTTCTTC.

The chain recombines TRBV5-1 with TRBJ2-7; TRBD1 is a possible D gene (6 bases). The CDR3 loop spans 14 amino acids. Trimming removed 0 bases at V and 5 bases at J, with 12 bases between. The V gene's germline CDR1 is SGHRS and CDR2 YFSETQ. The CDR3 bases are TGCGCCAGCAGCTTGGACAGGGAGAGCCACGAGCAGTACTTC. It translates to CASSLDRESHEQYF.

The CDR3 DNA reads TGTGCCTGGAGTGTACCAGGAGGCGAGACCCAGTACTTC. Amino acid sequence: CAWSVPGGETQYF. The chain combines TRBV30 with TRBJ2-5; a possible D gene is TRBD2 (5 bases). The germline V gene encodes CDR1 GTSNPN and CDR2 SVGIG (reference sequence). The CDR3 extends over 13 amino acids. The V end was cut by 0 bases, the J end by 5 bases, with 10 bases between.

This clone was counted between two and nine times. The genes are TRBV19 and TRBJ2-5; the D gene is possibly TRBD2 (6 bases). Germline assignment: CDR1 LNHDA and CDR2 SQIVND (reference sequence). The length of the CDR3 is 13 residues. The V end lost 4 bases, the J end lost 7 bases, and 13 bases lay between the germline ends. CDR3 amino acids: CASSTGLGGTQYF. DNA of the CDR3: TGTGCCAGTAGTACGGGACTGGGGGGGACCCAGTACTTC. Supplemented by reference TRBV19 and TRBJ2-5, the full variable domain reads DGGITQSPKYLFRKEGQNVTLSCEQNLNHDAMYWYRQDPGQGLRLIYYSQIVNDFQKGDIAEGYSVSREKKESFPLTVTSAQKNPTAFYLCASSTGLGGTQYFGPGTRLLVL.

V usage is TRBV7-9 and J usage is TRBJ1-4; D uncertain. The CDR3 loop spans 17 amino acids. Between the trimmed V and J ends, which lost 0 bases and 7 bases, there was a span of 18 bases. Germline V gene lookup returns CDR1 SEHNR and CDR2 FQNEAQ (reference sequence). The CDR3 sequence is CASSLAQTTTRGEKLFF. The CDR3 nucleotides are TGTGCCAGCAGCTTAGCGCAAACAACCACGCGGGGTGAAAAACTGTTTTTT.

In this sample, this clone turned up a few times. The chain has TRBV5-4 and TRBJ1-2, with 7 bases lining up with TRBD1. This CDR3 spans 15 amino acids. The trim removed 4 bases at V and 3 bases at J, leaving 9 bases unmatched. Germline CDR1 SGHNT, CDR2 YYREEE (reference sequence). CDR3 protein: CASSTGQTTYYGYTF. The DNA of the CDR3 is TGTGCCAGCAGCACGGGACAGACCACATACTATGGCTACACCTTC.

V and J are TRBV10-3 and TRBJ1-4; tentatively, D is TRBD1 (5 bases). Trimming took off 3 bases at V and 0 bases at J, with 11 bases between the two ends. CDR3 size: 16 residues. Germline V gives CDR1 ENHRY, CDR2 SYGVKD. The CDR3 DNA follows: TGTGCCATCAGTGACCCAGGGATGGCAACTAATGAAAAACTGTTTTTT. As protein: CAISDPGMATNEKLFF.

The rearrangement uses TRBV5-1 and TRBJ2-1; 8 positions agree with TRBD2. Unmatched junction bases numbered 7, after V lost 4 bases and J lost 4 bases. The V gene's germline CDR1 is SGHRS and CDR2 YFSETQ. This CDR3 region has 15 residues. The CDR3 DNA follows: TGCGCCAGCAGCCCTAGCGGGTCGGAGTACAATGAGCAGTTCTTC. This translates into CASSPSGSEYNEQFF.

The chain has TRBV5-8 and TRBJ2-7; 9 bases are a match to TRBD2. The CDR3 extends over 17 amino acids. Per germline, CDR1 SGHTS and CDR2 YDEGEE. V dropped 1 base and J dropped 4; count of bases not matched to a gene: 12. In DNA, the CDR3 is TGTGCCAGCAGCTTGATCCTAGCGGGATCGGGAGCTTACGAGCAGTACTTC. Protein: CASSLILAGSGAYEQYF.

J is TRBJ2-5 and V is TRBV3-1 (or the pseudogene TRBV3-2); D not resolved. CDR1 and CDR2 (germline): LGHDT, YNNKEL (reference sequence). V was trimmed by 4 bases and J by 0 bases, leaving 15 bases between them. The CDR3 contains 16 residues. The CDR3 DNA sequence: TGTGCCAGCAGCCCCGCCACCCGGTCGTACCAAGAGACCCAGTACTTC. Encoded protein: CASSPATRSYQETQYF.

The chain uses TRBV6-5 and TRBJ2-1; 7 bases match TRBD1. This CDR3 region has 13 residues. Germline V CDR1 and CDR2: MNHEY, SVGAGI. The junction had 9 bases not matched to a gene; V was cut back by 5 bases and J by 11 bases. As DNA, the CDR3 is TGTGCCAGCAGTCTTCCCGGGACAGCGAAGCAGTTCTTC. Protein sequence: CASSLPGTAKQFF.